These 3 T cell receptor beta chains were all obtained from the same sample, sequenced in a study of T-cell reconstitution after alpha-beta-depleted transplantation in children. Preparation of the TCRbeta library used unique molecular identifiers. TCRdb processed the PCR reads anew with MiXCR; each CDR3 protein has one entry. The sample lists 600,000 to 800,000 distinct CDR3 sequences, 13% occurring once. This material consisted of PBMCs, taken before TCRalphabeta/CD19-depleted stem cell transplant. The source of these receptors is a girl aged 2-9 years with congenital amegakaryocytic thrombocytopenia, due to receive a stem cell transplant.

This clonotype was seen ten or more times. The V and J genes are TRBV6-1 and TRBJ2-2, with D perhaps matching TRBD2 (6 bases). The CDR3 sequence is 16 residues long. Germline V gene sequence: CDR1 MNHNS, CDR2 SASEGT. Trimming shortened V by 6 bases and J by 1 base, and 15 bases separated the two germline ends. The CDR3 DNA reads TGTGCCAGCAGCCGGGGCGTAGCGGTGAACACCGGGGAGCTGTTTTTT. It translates to CASSRGVAVNTGELFF.

The sample holds many counts of this clonotype. The chain recombines TRBV20-1 with TRBJ1-2; D possibly corresponds to TRBD1 (5 bases). CDR3 length equals 15 residues. The V end lost 3 bases, the J end lost 4 bases, and 18 bases lay between the germline ends. The V gene's germline CDR1 is DFQATT and CDR2 SNEGSKA (reference sequence). CDR3 nucleotides: TGCAGTGCTAGGGATCTCCTCCGGACACCCTATGGCTACACCTTC. This gives the protein CSARDLLRTPYGYTF.

With regard to this clonotype: A much bigger clone sits one base away, suggesting this may be a read error. The V and J genes are TRBV15 and TRBJ2-4, with D unresolved. Germline V gene sequence: CDR1 LNHNV, CDR2 YYDKDF (reference sequence). The CDR3 totals 15 residues. CDR3 sequence reads: CATSRELVAKDIQYF. The DNA of the CDR3 is TGTGCCACCAGCAGAGAGTTAGTAGCCAAAGACATTCAGTACTTC.